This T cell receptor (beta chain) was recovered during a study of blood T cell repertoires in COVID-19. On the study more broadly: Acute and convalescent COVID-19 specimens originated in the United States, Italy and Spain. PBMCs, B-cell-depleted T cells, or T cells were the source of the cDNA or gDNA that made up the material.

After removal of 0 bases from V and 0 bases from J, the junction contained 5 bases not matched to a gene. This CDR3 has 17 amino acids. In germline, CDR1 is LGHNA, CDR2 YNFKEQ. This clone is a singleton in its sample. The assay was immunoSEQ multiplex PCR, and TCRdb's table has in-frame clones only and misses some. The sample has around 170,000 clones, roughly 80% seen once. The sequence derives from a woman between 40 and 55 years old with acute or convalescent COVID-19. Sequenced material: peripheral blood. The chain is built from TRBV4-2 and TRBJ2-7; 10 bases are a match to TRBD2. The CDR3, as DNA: TGTGCCAGCAGCCAAGAGATAGCGGGGGGAAGCTCCTACGAGCAGTACTTC. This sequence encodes CASSQEIAGGSSYEQYF.